The rows below give T cell receptor beta chains drawn from one sample of a study of control samples from healthy donors and cancer patients. Method: immunoSEQ multiplex PCR; TCRdb's copy keeps in-frame clones and lacks some. The sample has tens of thousands of clones; 85% to 90% are singletons. Sequencing was performed on blood. These receptors were obtained from a woman aged 60-75 years in good health. The CDR3 runs from the conserved cysteine through the conserved F or W. The order of the fields is V gene, clone size, CDR3 protein. For some rows the clone size is stated as once, few or many, or as a class when expanded; others skip it.

>TRBV28|NA
CASHRAINEKLFF
>TRBV5-3|once
CARRRACRSSYEQYF
>TRBV4-1|NA
CASSHGGGLAGMASYEQYF
>TRBV5-1|once
CASSLVGTDYGYTF
>TRBV5-1|NA
CASSLVYIGSSGNTIYF
>TRBV6-2/TRBV6-3|NA
CASSYSWLETQYF
>TRBV7-2|NA
CASSPTSSYNEQFF
>TRBV2|few
CASSAQPGQFLHF
>TRBV2|NA
CASIRTGNTIYF
>TRBV6-2/TRBV6-3|few
CASSYSQDLPLAVCF
>TRBV30|NA
CAWRVIRPGVLNTEAFF
>TRBV7-8|few
CASSRWTNSGNTIYF
>TRBV6-2/TRBV6-3|NA
CASSYLGGQGDNQPQHF
>TRBV11-2|NA
CASSSFDSNQPQHF
>TRBV5-4|NA
CASSLEPGGKYGYTF
>TRBV3-1/TRBV3-2|NA
CASSQGQSYNEQFF
>TRBV5-1|NA
CASSSGLAVYEQYF
>TRBV28|NA
CASTPRRAVNTEAFF
>TRBV18|NA
CASSPVGQTVTDTQYF
>TRBV12-3/TRBV12-4|NA
CASSRGSGNTIYF
>TRBV27|NA
CASRAARRSFF
>TRBV7-9|once
CASNQLSGNTIYF
>TRBV7-3|NA
CASSTNTDTQYF
>TRBV28|NA
CASSFLGTQGKLFF
>TRBV2|NA
CASSEAGTSGGAQETQYF
>TRBV7-3|NA
CASSLAGTSGRRGYNEQFF
>TRBV19|NA
CASSIALAGGPSFF
>TRBV28|NA
CASSSQGAGTGELFF
>TRBV10-2|NA
CASRGTSGGMYEQFF
>TRBV5-1|NA
CASSLESGGYGYTF
>TRBV10-3|once
CAIMAGNSYEQYF
>TRBV28|NA
CASGGMLAGTNEQFF
>TRBV7-7|once
CASSPDSGRASEQFF
>TRBV7-2|NA
CASTLGGRNTEAFF